The rows below give T cell receptor beta chains drawn from one sample of a study of radiation and T cells in renal cell carcinoma. Sequencing was performed with immunoSEQ multiplex PCR; in TCRdb, only in-frame clones are kept and a portion is missing. The table lists around 94,000 clones, 85% of them singletons. Material: blood, obtained from a patient whose treatment included radiotherapy and nephrectomy. The source is a man aged 45-60 years with renal cell carcinoma. CDR3s include the opening cysteine and the closing phenylalanine or tryptophan. The D gene is left open where the match is weak. Expanded clones get a size class; other rows say once, few or many, or leave the size out.

J gene	CDR3 length	D gene	V gene	clone size	CDR3 DNA	CDR3 protein
TRBJ1-1	15	-	TRBV2	-	TGTGCCAGCAGTGAATTGGACAGTTGGAACACTGAAGCTTTCTTT	CASSELDSWNTEAFF
TRBJ2-5	13	-	TRBV10-3	-	TGTGCCATCAGTGATTGGGTCGTGGAGACCCAGTACTTC	CAISDWVVETQYF
TRBJ1-2	15	TRBD1	TRBV6-1	-	TGTGCCAGCAGCTTTGGGGGGACGACAGGGGACGGCTACACCTTC	CASSFGGTTGDGYTF
TRBJ1-2	13	TRBD1	TRBV6-1	-	TGTGCCAGCGGGACAGGAAGCTACTATGGCTACACCTTC	CASGTGSYYGYTF
TRBJ2-7	12	-	TRBV30	-	TGTGCCTGGAGTTGGGGTACCTACGAGCAGTACTTC	CAWSWGTYEQYF
TRBJ2-7	12	-	TRBV28	-	TGTGCCAGCAGTTCCATATACTACGAGCAGTACTTC	CASSSIYYEQYF
TRBJ2-6	16	-	TRBV16	-	TGTGCCAGCAGCCAATCCGACAGGATGGGGGCCAACGTCCTGACTTTC	CASSQSDRMGANVLTF
TRBJ2-1	15	-	TRBV19	-	TGTGCCAGTAGTATTTCGGTGAGCTCCTACAATGAGCAGTTCTTC	CASSISVSSYNEQFF
TRBJ2-5	14	-	TRBV2	-	TGTGCCAGCAATCGGGACATGCGGAGAGAGACCCAGTACTTC	CASNRDMRRETQYF
TRBJ1-1	14	TRBD1	TRBV5-1	-	TGCGCCGGCAGCCGCGGACAGGGGGCTACTGAAGCTTTCTTT	CAGSRGQGATEAFF
TRBJ2-3	16	TRBD2	TRBV19	-	TGTGCCAGTAGTATCAGGACTAGCGGGGGGGCAGATACGCAGTATTTT	CASSIRTSGGADTQYF
TRBJ1-6	15	-	TRBV19	-	TGTGCCAGTAGTATGCTGGGCAGGGGAGATTCACCCCTCCACTTT	CASSMLGRGDSPLHF
TRBJ2-2	18	-	TRBV2	-	TGTGCCAGCAGTGGTCCCGGGGGCGTTGACCAACCCACCGGGGAGCTGTTTTTT	CASSGPGGVDQPTGELFF
TRBJ2-2	12	-	TRBV4-2	-	TGTGCCAGCAGCCAAGCGGCCGGGGAGCTGTTTTTT	CASSQAAGELFF
TRBJ1-1	13	-	TRBV19	-	TGTGCCAGTAGTATACGTGTGGGCACTGAAGCTTTCTTT	CASSIRVGTEAFF
TRBJ2-3	14	TRBD1	TRBV27	-	TGTGCCAGCAGCCCGGGACAGCCCACAGATACGCAGTATTTT	CASSPGQPTDTQYF
TRBJ2-3	13	TRBD2	TRBV13	-	TGTGCCAGCGGACGGCGGGGGACAGATACGCAGTATTTT	CASGRRGTDTQYF
TRBJ2-1	14	-	TRBV6-5	-	TGTGCCAGCAGTTACAGGGTGGAGGGCAATGAGCAGTTCTTC	CASSYRVEGNEQFF
TRBJ2-5	15	-	TRBV7-9	-	TGTGCCAGCAGCTTAGTTCCCCGTAATCAAGAGACCCAGTACTTC	CASSLVPRNQETQYF
TRBJ2-1	15	-	TRBV7-9	-	TGTGCCAGCAGCTTTTTGACAGCAGTTTACAATGAGCAGTTCTTC	CASSFLTAVYNEQFF
TRBJ2-1	11	-	TRBV7-8	-	TGTGCCAGCAGCTCACGCAATGAGCAGTTCTTC	CASSSRNEQFF
TRBJ2-7	13	-	TRBV28	-	TGTGCCAGCAGGAAAGACAGTACCTACGAGCAGTACTTC	CASRKDSTYEQYF
TRBJ2-2	15	-	TRBV7-2	-	TGTGCCAGCAGCTTAAGGGTCCCGCAGACCGGGGAGCTGTTTTTT	CASSLRVPQTGELFF
TRBJ1-1	13	-	TRBV6-1	few	TGTGCCAGCACCAAGTGGGTGAACACTGAAGCTTTCTTT	CASTKWVNTEAFF
TRBJ1-1	14	-	TRBV6-5	-	TGTGCCAGCAGCGGGAGGGCAGGCGAGAATGAAGCTTTCTTT	CASSGRAGENEAFF
TRBJ2-7	16	TRBD1	TRBV9	-	TGTGCCAGCAGCGTCGACCCCTGGACAGGGCTTGACGAGCAGTACTTC	CASSVDPWTGLDEQYF
TRBJ2-5	15	TRBD1	TRBV7-2	-	TGTGCCAGCAGCCTGGACAGGGGTGTTCAAGAGACCCAGTACTTC	CASSLDRGVQETQYF
TRBJ2-7	11	-	TRBV29-1	-	TGCAGCGCCTCCGGGGCCTACGAGCAGTACTTC	CSASGAYEQYF
TRBJ1-5	13	TRBD1	TRBV6-5	-	TGTGCCAACCAAGACAGGGGCAATCAGCCCCAGCATTTT	CANQDRGNQPQHF
TRBJ2-6	15	-	TRBV29-1	-	TGCAGCGTCACCAAAGTCAGTACTGGGGCCAACGTCCTGACTTTC	CSVTKVSTGANVLTF
TRBJ2-1	14	-	TRBV5-1	-	TGCGCCAGCAGCGCCGGGACACCAGACAATGAGCAGTTCTTC	CASSAGTPDNEQFF
TRBJ2-7	10	-	TRBV19	-	TGTGCCAGAATACCCTACGAGCAGTACTTC	CARIPYEQYF
TRBJ2-5	12	-	TRBV19	once	TGTGCCAGTAGTATATCGGGGGACACCCAGTACTTC	CASSISGDTQYF
TRBJ1-2	15	-	TRBV10-3	-	TGTGCCATCCCCAAAGTAGGGCCCCGTTTGGATGGCTACACCTTC	CAIPKVGPRLDGYTF
TRBJ1-2	15	-	TRBV11-3	-	TGTGCCAGCAGGTATATCAGGGCGGATTATTATGGCTACACCTTC	CASRYIRADYYGYTF
TRBJ2-3	14	TRBD2	TRBV6-5	-	TGTGCCAGCAGCCCCGGGGACTACGGAGATACGCAGTATTTT	CASSPGDYGDTQYF
TRBJ2-5	17	TRBD2	TRBV7-3	-	TGTGCCAGCAGCTTCCTCCGACTAGCGGGGCTGACGGAGACCCAGTACTTC	CASSFLRLAGLTETQYF
TRBJ2-1	15	TRBD2	TRBV6-5	-	TGTGCCAGCAGTTACCGTAGCGGGAGGCGCAATGAGCAGTTCTTC	CASSYRSGRRNEQFF
TRBJ2-3	12	-	TRBV19	once	TGTGCCAGACCGGGTGCCACGGATACGCAGTATTTT	CARPGATDTQYF
TRBJ1-4	14	-	TRBV14	-	TGTGCCAGCAGCCATGGACAGCTCAATGAAAAACTGTTTTTT	CASSHGQLNEKLFF
TRBJ1-3	16	TRBD1	TRBV7-3	-	TGTGCCAGCAGCAACCAGGGGGCTGGTGGTGGAAACACCATATATTTT	CASSNQGAGGGNTIYF
TRBJ1-2	13	-	TRBV6-4	-	TGTGCCAGGGAGTTCAGGGAAAACTATGGCTACACCTTC	CAREFRENYGYTF
TRBJ1-1	14	-	TRBV11-2	-	TGTGCCAGCAGCTTAGGACAGATGAACACTGAAGCTTTCTTT	CASSLGQMNTEAFF
TRBJ1-2	14	-	TRBV19	-	TGTGCCAGTACCGTGACCTGGGGGGTCTATGGCTACACCTTC	CASTVTWGVYGYTF
TRBJ2-1	12	-	TRBV7-9	-	TGTGCCAGCAGCCCACAATACAATGAGCAGTTCTTC	CASSPQYNEQFF
TRBJ2-4	14	TRBD2	TRBV28	few	TGTGCCACCTTCGGGAGTGCTAGCGGGAGCAATCAGTACTTC	CATFGSASGSNQYF
TRBJ2-7	14	TRBD1	TRBV27	-	TGTGCCAGCAGCTTACAGGGGGCTCAGTACGAGCAGTACTTC	CASSLQGAQYEQYF
TRBJ2-2	14	-	TRBV27	-	TGTGCCACGCGGCGGGCTGCGAACACCGGGGAGCTGTTTTTT	CATRRAANTGELFF
TRBJ2-1	15	TRBD2	TRBV2	-	TGTGCCAGCAGCCCCACTAGCGGGAGTACTTTTGAGCAGTTCTTC	CASSPTSGSTFEQFF
TRBJ2-4	17	TRBD1	TRBV4-3	-	TGCGCCAGCAGCCAAGATCGCGGGACAGGGGGCTCAAACATTCAGTACTTC	CASSQDRGTGGSNIQYF
TRBJ1-2	13	-	TRBV27	-	TGTGCCAGCAGCCTCCGGGGGGTCTATGGCTACACCTTC	CASSLRGVYGYTF
TRBJ2-3	13	-	TRBV5-1	-	TGCGCCAGCAGCTTGGGACACAGAGATACGCAGTATTTT	CASSLGHRDTQYF
TRBJ2-5	14	-	TRBV5-1	-	TGCGCCAGCAGCTTGGTCGTTGTGGGGGAGACCCAGTACTTC	CASSLVVVGETQYF
TRBJ2-5	12	-	TRBV29-1	-	TGCAGCGCCCAGACAAGCCAAGAGACCCAGTACTTC	CSAQTSQETQYF
TRBJ2-1	14	TRBD2	TRBV7-2	-	TGTGCCAGCAGCCCGCCGGGACTATATAATGAGCAGTTCTTC	CASSPPGLYNEQFF
TRBJ2-2	10	-	TRBV29-1	-	TGCAGCGCTAGGGCCGGGGAGCTGTTTTTT	CSARAGELFF
TRBJ1-4	13	-	TRBV6-5	-	TGTGCCAGCAGTTACAGGGAGGACGAAAAACTGTTTTTT	CASSYREDEKLFF
TRBJ2-7	14	TRBD1	TRBV30	-	TGTGCCGTAGAGTGGACAGGGATTTTTTACGAGCAGTACTTC	CAVEWTGIFYEQYF
TRBJ2-2	15	TRBD1	TRBV6-5	-	TGTGCCACTCAACCCGGGACAGGGAACACCGGGGAGCTGTTTTTT	CATQPGTGNTGELFF